This T cell receptor (beta chain) was sequenced during a study of molecular identifiers for immune sequencing clone quantification. Study-level results: Same-barcode identical TCR molecules could make highly expanded clones look smaller than they are. Spiked-in Jurkat TCR RNA corresponding to one cell was reported as detectable against roughly 1 million naive cells.

Listed TCR primers, together with previously described methods, were used for the bulk TCR libraries. Using its own MiXCR run on the PCR reads, TCRdb lists one record per CDR3 protein. The repertoire holds more than 550,000 distinct CDR3 sequences, about 25% seen once, with about 0.84% in the top ten. The CDR3 contains 17 residues. Germline-derived CDR1 and CDR2 are MGHDK and SYGVNS. A CD8+CD4-CCR7+CD45RA+ gate was used to sort naive CD8 T cells. As regards this clonotype: No antigen is known for it. A junction boundary mismatches the germline segment, possibly from a read error.

This sequence originates from a human donor in good health. Some libraries in this study had Jurkat cell RNA spiked in. Sequencing used naive CD8+ T cells from blood, with Jurkat cell RNA spiked in. The subset was: FACS-sorted CD8+CD4-CCR7+CD45RA+ naive T cells. V is TRBV25-1 and J is TRBJ1-1; D is possibly TRBD1 (6 bases). CDR3 DNA: TGTGCCAGCAGTGACTCAGGACGGACAGACCTGAACACTGAAGCTCTCTTT. Translating it yields CASSDSGRTDLNTEALF.